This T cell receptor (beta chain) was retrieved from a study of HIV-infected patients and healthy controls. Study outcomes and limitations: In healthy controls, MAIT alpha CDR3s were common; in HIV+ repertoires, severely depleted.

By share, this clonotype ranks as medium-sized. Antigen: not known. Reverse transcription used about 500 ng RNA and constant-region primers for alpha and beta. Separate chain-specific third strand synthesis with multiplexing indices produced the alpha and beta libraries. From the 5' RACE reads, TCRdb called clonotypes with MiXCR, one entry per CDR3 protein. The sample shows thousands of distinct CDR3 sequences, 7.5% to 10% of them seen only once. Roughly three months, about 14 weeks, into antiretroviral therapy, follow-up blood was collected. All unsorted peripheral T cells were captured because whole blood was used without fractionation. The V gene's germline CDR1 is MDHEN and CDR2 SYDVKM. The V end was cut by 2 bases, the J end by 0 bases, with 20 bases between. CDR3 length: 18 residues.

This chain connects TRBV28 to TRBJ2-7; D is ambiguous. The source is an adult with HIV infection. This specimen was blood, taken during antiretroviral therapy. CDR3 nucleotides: TGTGCCAGCAGTTTAAAGAATCGATGGGCGGATAGCTCCTACGAGCAGTACTTC. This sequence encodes CASSLKNRWADSSYEQYF. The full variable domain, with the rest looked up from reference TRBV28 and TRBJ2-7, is DVKVTQSSRYLVKRTGEKVFLECVQDMDHENMFWYRQDPGLGLRLIYFSYDVKMKEKGDIPEGYSVSREKKERFSLILESASTNQTSMYLCASSLKNRWADSSYEQYFGPGTRLTVT.